This T cell receptor beta chain is from a study of glioma-infiltrating T cells. The iRepertoire nested amplicon-rescue multiplex PCR amplified TCR alpha and beta CDR3s from RNA. From the multiplex PCR reads, TCRdb called clonotypes with MiXCR, one entry per CDR3 protein. The table shows about 130,000 distinct CDR3 sequences, with about 25% occurring only once. The study's findings and limits: Tissue-blood divergence was below expectation in non-neoplastic patients, above in gliomas.

The CDR3 loop spans 17 amino acids. Germline V lookup: CDR1 MGHRA, CDR2 YSYEKL. J was trimmed by 0 bases and V by 4 bases; bases with no gene match: 7. Note on this clonotype: The antigen remains undetermined.

The TCR originated in a human donor with low-grade glioma or glioblastoma, undergoing nonglioma brain surgery, or in good health (not recorded which). Sequenced input: glioma tissue, nonneoplastic brain tissue, or PBMCs (not recorded which). The gene calls are TRBV4-1 and TRBJ2-3; 10 bases map to TRBD1. The CDR3: CASSPGQGRPSTDTQYF. The CDR3 DNA is TGCGCCAGCAGCCCGGGACAGGGGAGGCCCAGCACAGATACGCAGTATTTT.